The clone carrying this TCR beta chain was detected only a few times. These data belong to a study of patients and donors after allogeneic stem cell transplantation. MiXCR was run by TCRdb on the RT-PCR reads, yielding one entry per CDR3 protein. The sample yields approximately 170,000 distinct CDR3 sequences, roughly 22% seen once. CDR1 and CDR2 from the germline V gene are LNHDA and SQIVND (reference sequence). V was clipped by 6 bases and J by 1 base, with 19 bases between them. The CDR3 has 17 amino acids. The clonotype comes from a human donor who was either an allogeneic HSCT recipient or a stem cell or donor lymphocyte infusion donor (not recorded which). It is not recorded whose cells these are; they may come from a transplant donor. The sequenced sample consisted of blood, either unsorted or a sorted T cell fraction (not recorded which). The chain joins TRBV19 to TRBJ1-5; no reliable D call. The DNA of the CDR3 is TGTGCCAGTAGCCACTTACCTTTGCCGGTAAGCAATCAGCCCCAGCATTTT. Its translation is CASSHLPLPVSNQPQHF.